These 25 T cell receptor beta chains were sequenced from one sample in a study of T-cell reconstitution after alpha-beta-depleted transplantation in children. Using unique molecular identifiers, the investigators prepared the TCRbeta library. MiXCR was run by TCRdb on the PCR reads, yielding one entry per CDR3 protein. The sample carries 200,000 or so distinct CDR3 sequences, about 6% recorded once. Material: PBMCs, obtained before TCRalphabeta/CD19-depleted stem cell transplant. These receptors were taken from a girl under three years old with combined immunodeficiency, due to receive a stem cell transplant.

CDR3: CASSIVGATDTQYF. The CDR3 region has the DNA TGTGCCAGTAGTATCGTTGGAGCCACAGATACGCAGTATTTT. The chain carries TRBV19 and TRBJ2-3; D gene ambiguous. V shed 3 bases and J shed 2 bases, with 9 bases lying between them. The CDR3 spans 14 residues. CDR1 and CDR2 (germline): LNHDA, SQIVND (reference sequence).

This clonotype was observed at least ten times. J is TRBJ1-1 and V is TRBV21-1. TRBV21-1 is listed as a pseudogene. This CDR3 comprises 12 residues. CDR3 DNA sequence: TGTGCCAGCAGAAAACAGAACACTGAAGCTTTCTTT. As protein: CASRKQNTEAFF.

This clonotype was counted ten times or more. J is TRBJ2-7 and V is TRBV14; no clear D. Trimming stripped 1 base from V and 1 base from J, with 8 bases between. Germline V gives CDR1 SGHDN, CDR2 FVKESK. CDR3 size: 14 residues. The CDR3 sequence is CASSQVAVSYEQYF. The CDR3, as DNA: TGTGCCAGCAGCCAAGTGGCGGTATCCTACGAGCAGTACTTC. The full variable domain, its missing parts supplied by reference TRBV14 and TRBJ2-7, is EAGVTQFPSHSVIEKGQTVTLRCDPISGHDNLYWYRRVMGKEIKFLLHFVKESKQDESGMPNNRFLAERTGGTYSTLKVQPAELEDSGVYFCASSQVAVSYEQYFGPGTRLTVT.

This clonotype was counted a few times. V gene TRBV4-1 combines with J gene TRBJ2-7; TRBD1 might be the D (6 bases). Trimming took 0 bases from V and 1 from J, leaving 10 bases between them. The germline gives CDR1 MGHRA, CDR2 YSYEKL. The CDR3 runs 15 residues. CDR3: CASSQDPQGSYEQYF. DNA of the CDR3: TGCGCCAGCAGCCAAGACCCACAGGGATCCTACGAGCAGTACTTC.

This clonotype appeared a few times. This chain joins TRBV18 and TRBJ1-5; D remains ambiguous. The CDR3 length is 14 residues. The germline V gene encodes CDR1 KGHSH and CDR2 LQKENI. V lost 2 bases and J lost 5, with 10 bases in between. CDR3 region: CASSPIRVHQPQHF. The CDR3 DNA reads as TGTGCCAGCTCACCAATCCGGGTCCATCAGCCCCAGCATTTT.

In DNA form, the CDR3 reads TGTGCCACCAGCAGAGATGAGGAGAAGCTCCGCTATAGCAATCAGCCCCAGCATTTT. Amino acid sequence: CATSRDEEKLRYSNQPQHF. This sequence joins TRBV15 and TRBJ1-5; D remains unclear. Germline V CDR1 and CDR2: LNHNV, YYDKDF (reference sequence). This CDR3 region has 19 residues. The V gene lost 0 bases and the J gene lost 0 bases, with 18 bases spanning the gap.

This clonotype was counted many times. This chain joins TRBV29-1 and TRBJ2-5; the D call may be TRBD1 or TRBD2 (6 bases each). Germline CDR1 is SQVTM and CDR2 is ANQGSEA. The V end lost 6 bases, the J end lost 1 base, and 24 bases lay between the germline ends. The CDR3 loop spans 17 amino acids. The CDR3 is CSVRQGRTNIIQETQYF. Here the CDR3 DNA reads TGCAGCGTCCGCCAGGGGAGGACAAACATTATCCAAGAGACCCAGTACTTC.

This clonotype was counted at least ten times. V gene TRBV27 combines with J gene TRBJ2-4; D is possibly TRBD2 (7 bases). There are 14 residues in the CDR3. Trimming took 3 bases from V and 4 from J, leaving 10 bases between them. Germline lookup yields CDR1 MNHEY and CDR2 SMNVEV (reference sequence). Here the CDR3 reads CASSFGGAKNIQYF. The CDR3 nucleotides read TGTGCCAGCAGTTTTGGGGGGGCAAAAAACATTCAGTACTTC.

This clonotype has a count of ten or more. This chain uses TRBV20-1 with TRBJ1-5; no clear D. Germline V CDR1 and CDR2: DFQATT, SNEGSKA (reference sequence). The CDR3 is made up of 12 amino acids. The ends were cut back, 0 bases at V and 4 bases at J, with 4 bases in the middle. CDR3 in DNA: TGCAGTGCTAGAGACAGTAATCAGCCCCAGCATTTT. Translating gives CSARDSNQPQHF.

V usage is TRBV6-1 and J usage is TRBJ2-2; possibly TRBD1 for D (5 bases). This CDR3 comprises 13 residues. Germline V gives CDR1 MNHNS, CDR2 SASEGT. Trimming took off 6 bases at V and 6 bases at J, with 11 bases between the two ends. This CDR3 reads CASSDTGSGELFF. The CDR3 nucleotides are TGTGCCAGCAGCGACACAGGTTCCGGGGAGCTGTTTTTT.

This clonotype came up many times. This sequence joins TRBV20-1 and TRBJ2-7; perhaps TRBD1 as D (5 bases). The CDR3 runs to 13 residues. V shed 3 bases and J shed 2 bases, with 11 bases lying between them. The germline V gene has CDR1 DFQATT and CDR2 SNEGSKA (reference sequence). The CDR3 spells CSASGVGAYEQYF. The CDR3 coding sequence is TGCAGTGCTAGTGGCGTAGGGGCCTACGAGCAGTACTTC.

This clonotype was seen only a few times. V gene TRBV3-1 combines with J gene TRBJ2-1; 7 nucleotides match TRBD2. The CDR3 has 20 amino acids. CDR1 LGHDT and CDR2 YNNKEL come from the germline V gene (reference sequence). Trimming took 0 bases from V and 2 from J; bases not matched to a gene: 16. CDR3 sequence: CASSQEGLAETSGPYNEQFF. CDR3 in DNA: TGTGCCAGCAGCCAAGAAGGGCTAGCGGAGACGAGCGGCCCCTACAATGAGCAGTTCTTC.

This clonotype appeared many times. The chain has TRBV28 and TRBJ2-7; possible D gene TRBD2, 6 bases. The CDR3 is made up of 16 amino acids. V lost 1 base and J 0 bases, leaving 13 bases between the germline ends. Germline-derived CDR1 and CDR2 are MDHEN and SYDVKM. The chain's CDR3 is CASSLLTSPTSYEQYF. The CDR3 DNA is TGTGCCAGCAGTTTATTAACTAGCCCAACCTCCTACGAGCAGTACTTC.

This clonotype was observed many times. The chain carries TRBV28 and TRBJ2-3; D may be TRBD2 (5 bases). Between the trimmed V and J ends, which lost 3 bases and 2 bases, there was a span of 9 bases. From germline, CDR1 is MDHEN and CDR2 SYDVKM. The CDR3 totals 14 residues. CDR3 residues: CASSFQADTDTQYF. CDR3 DNA: TGTGCCAGCAGTTTTCAAGCGGACACAGATACGCAGTATTTT.

This clonotype was counted between two and nine times. CDR3 residues: CSVGGTGGASGANVLTF. The CDR3 nucleotides are TGCAGCGTTGGGGGGACAGGGGGCGCTTCTGGGGCCAACGTCCTGACTTTC. The V call is TRBV29-1, the J call TRBJ2-6; 12 bases are a match to TRBD1. The CDR3 loop spans 17 amino acids. V was pared by 4 bases and J by 1 base, with 5 bases of the junction left unmatched. Germline CDR1 and CDR2: SQVTM and ANQGSEA.

Many counts were recorded for this clonotype. The chain carries TRBV9 and TRBJ2-2; tentatively, D is TRBD2 (6 bases). Looked up from germline, CDR1 is SGDLS and CDR2 is YYNGEE. The V gene lost 3 bases and the J gene lost 7 bases, with 13 bases spanning the gap. This CDR3 contains 14 residues. The CDR3 sequence is CASSASEGGGELFF. In DNA form, the CDR3 reads TGTGCCAGCAGCGCCTCGGAGGGAGGCGGGGAGCTGTTTTTT. The full variable domain, completed using reference TRBV9 and TRBJ2-2, is DSGVTQTPKHLITATGQRVTLRCSPRSGDLSVYWYQQSLDQGLQFLIQYYNGEERAKGNILERFSAQQFPDLHSELNLSSLELGDSALYFCASSASEGGGELFFGEGSRLTVL.

There are many counts of this clonotype. This chain joins TRBV2 and TRBJ2-3; TRBD1 or TRBD2 may be the D gene (5 bases each). From germline, CDR1 is SNHLY and CDR2 FYNNEI. V lost 4 bases to trimming and J lost 2 bases, with 16 bases between them. The CDR3 spans 16 residues. The CDR3 sequence: CASSGRGASHTDTQYF. CDR3 bases: TGTGCCAGCAGTGGTAGAGGGGCCTCGCACACAGATACGCAGTATTTT.

This clonotype appeared many times. The chain has TRBV7-9 and TRBJ2-7, with a possible D match to TRBD1 (5 bases). Germline V gives CDR1 SEHNR, CDR2 FQNEAQ (reference sequence). Trimming stripped 6 bases from V and 0 bases from J, with 12 bases between. The CDR3 is made up of 14 amino acids. The CDR3 here is CASSQGGSSYEQYF. CDR3 in DNA: TGTGCCAGCAGTCAGGGCGGCAGCTCCTACGAGCAGTACTTC.

This clonotype was detected ten times or more. The CDR3 protein is CASTRGLAGTDTQYF. CDR3 DNA: TGTGCCAGCACCCGAGGTTTAGCGGGGACAGATACGCAGTATTTT. This chain connects TRBV12-3 or TRBV12-4 to TRBJ2-3, with 8 positions matching TRBD2. CDR3 size: 15 residues. Losses at the gene ends were 7 bases for V and 3 bases for J; bases not matched to a gene: 9.

V is TRBV11-2 and J is TRBJ2-1, with 13 positions matching TRBD2. V was pared by 0 bases and J by 8 bases, with 13 bases of the junction left unmatched. This CDR3 is 19 amino acids long. CDR1 and CDR2 (germline): SGHAT, FQNNGV. CDR3 nucleotides: TGTGCCAGCAGCTTAGACTTCCACGGACTAGCGGGAGTTTGGTATGAGCAGTTCTTC. Its protein product is CASSLDFHGLAGVWYEQFF. The full variable domain, its missing parts supplied by reference TRBV11-2 and TRBJ2-1, is EAGVAQSPRYKIIEKRQSVAFWCNPISGHATLYWYQQILGQGPKLLIQFQNNGVVDDSQLPKDRFSAERLKGVDSTLKIQPAKLEDSAVYLCASSLDFHGLAGVWYEQFFGPGTRLTVL.

This clonotype has at least ten counts. This chain uses TRBV5-6 with TRBJ2-1; D is unclear. Germline-derived CDR1 and CDR2 are SGHDT and YYEEEE. Trimming stripped 4 bases from V and 4 bases from J, with 9 bases between. The CDR3 contains 13 residues. The CDR3: CASSPIRYNEQFF. CDR3 DNA sequence: TGTGCCAGCAGCCCGATTAGGTACAATGAGCAGTTCTTC.

This clonotype was recorded many times. The V gene is TRBV29-1, the J gene TRBJ1-2, with a weak D call TRBD1 (6 bases). Germline V CDR1 and CDR2: SQVTM, ANQGSEA. This CDR3 spans 16 amino acids. V shed 0 bases and J shed 0 bases, with 14 bases lying between them. This CDR3 is CSVEDPVGGTNYGYTF. CDR3 DNA sequence: TGCAGCGTTGAAGATCCGGTAGGGGGGACTAACTATGGCTACACCTTC.

A remark on this clonotype: A clone one base away is much larger, so this may be a read error. The V call is TRBV11-1, the J call TRBJ1-4; TRBD1 agrees at 8 bases. The V gene's germline CDR1 is SGHAT and CDR2 FQDESV (reference sequence). This CDR3 contains 16 residues. The CDR3 DNA reads TGTGCCAGCATCTTAGCCGACAGGGGTTTGAATGAAAAACTGTTTTTT. Its translation: CASILADRGLNEKLFF.

This clonotype was seen more than once but under ten times. CDR3 nucleotides: TGCGCCAGCAGCTTGGCCCCCAGGGATGACTACGAGCAGTACTTC. Its protein is CASSLAPRDDYEQYF. The chain employs TRBV5-1 and TRBJ2-7; possibly TRBD1 for D (5 bases). From germline, CDR1 is SGHRS and CDR2 YFSETQ. The CDR3 runs 15 residues. V was cut by 0 bases and J by 3 bases, with 13 bases left in between.

In this sample, this clonotype turned up many times. This chain uses TRBV12-3 or TRBV12-4 with TRBJ2-7; possible D gene TRBD1, 6 bases. The CDR3 has 12 residues. The ends were cut back, 1 base at V and 9 bases at J, with 10 bases in the middle. This chain's CDR3 is CASSLVTGRQYF. The DNA of the CDR3 is TGTGCCAGCAGTTTAGTTACAGGGAGGCAGTACTTC.